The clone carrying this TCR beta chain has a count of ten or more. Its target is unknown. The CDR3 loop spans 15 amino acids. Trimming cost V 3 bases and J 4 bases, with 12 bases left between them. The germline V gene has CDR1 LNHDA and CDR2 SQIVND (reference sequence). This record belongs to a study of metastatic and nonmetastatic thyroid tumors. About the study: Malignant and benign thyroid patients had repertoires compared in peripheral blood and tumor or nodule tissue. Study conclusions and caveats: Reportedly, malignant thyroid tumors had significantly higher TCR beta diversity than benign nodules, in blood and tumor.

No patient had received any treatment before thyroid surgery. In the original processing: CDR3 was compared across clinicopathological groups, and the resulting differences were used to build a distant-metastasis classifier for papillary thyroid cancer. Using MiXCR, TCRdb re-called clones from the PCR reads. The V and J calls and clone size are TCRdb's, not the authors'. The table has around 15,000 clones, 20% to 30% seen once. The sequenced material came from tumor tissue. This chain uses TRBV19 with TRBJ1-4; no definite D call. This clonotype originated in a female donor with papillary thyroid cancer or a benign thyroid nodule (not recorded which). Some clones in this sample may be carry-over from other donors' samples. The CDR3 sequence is CASSIGRDHNEKLFF. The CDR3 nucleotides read TGTGCCAGTAGTATCGGAAGGGATCATAATGAAAAACTGTTTTTT.